This entry features one T cell receptor beta chain sequence. Its antigen is not yet known. Base qualities were left out, and no much larger clone turns up one base away. The data belong to a study of PD-1 blockade in classical Hodgkin lymphoma (dated by TCRdb to the early 2020s). With regard to the full study: Nivolumab dosing was 3 mg/kg intravenously every 2 weeks, continuing until either disease progression or unacceptable toxicity. A peripheral blood immune signature of response to PD-1 blockade in classical Hodgkin lymphoma was defined using TCR beta sequencing and CyTOF. Broader findings and caveats from the paper: The study was limited to a single clinical trial cohort, and causes of repertoire differences, possibly disease activity or prior therapy, remained undefined. Trial patients achieving complete response had baseline diversity similar to newly diagnosed patients, whereas partial responders and progressors had significantly lower diversity. Lower diversity was seen in patients whose nivolumab began less than 1 year after ASCT, and these patients were left out of later analyses so that immune reconstitution would not confound the results. By C4D1, a significant rise was seen in CD4+ TCR diversity but not in CD8+ TCR diversity (p=0.0027 vs p=0.16), and the rise was most apparent among complete responders (p=0.02). Newly diagnosed patients were reported to have lower baseline TCR diversity than healthy donors, and relapsed/refractory patients were reported to have lower baseline TCR diversity still.

From its cysteine to its phenylalanine, the CDR3 spans 16 amino acids. Left in the record is the CDR3 DNA by itself, 48 bases read in frame from the first base. The V and J ends are trimmed by 4 bases and 5 bases, leaving 16 bases between them. The CDR1 and CDR2 encoded by the germline V gene are SGHRS and YFSETQ. The time point label here, explained by the study, means: cycle 2 day 1 (C2D1) of nivolumab. Every trial patient had relapsed following autologous stem cell transplantation, and prior brentuximab vedotin exposure was what differed among cohorts A, B and C. The trial cohort was composed of about 58 patients with relapsed/refractory classical Hodgkin lymphoma, for whom complete response, partial response or progressive disease was recorded as best overall response. Trial patients were treated with single-agent nivolumab in the multi-cohort phase II CheckMate 205 trial. Best overall response was determined by an independent review committee according to the 2007 International Working Group response criteria. Trial PBMCs were collected immediately before nivolumab initiation (C1D1) and during therapy at cycle 2 day 1 and cycle 4 day 1. Peripheral blood was collected in 8 mL Vacutainer Cell Preparation Tubes, from which PBMCs were isolated by centrifugation and then cryopreserved.

The Qiagen DNeasy kit was used to extract genomic DNA both from unsorted PBMCs and from the negatively selected CD4+ and CD8+ fractions. TCR beta CDR3 regions were amplified by immunoSEQ multiplex PCR using primers annealing to V and J segments. A synthetic immune receptor repertoire was used to minimize amplification bias, and any residual bias was removed computationally once sequencing was done. In the original analysis: Repertoire diversity was quantified as the Shannon entropy index using custom Python scripts. Unsorted, CD4+ and CD8+ repertoires were examined separately, except in combined analyses, for which CD4+ and CD8+ sequences were merged in silico. A clone was considered expanded if an increase in frequency of at least 2-fold after treatment relative to C1D1 was found, and a pseudocount of 0.5 was applied to clones undetected at baseline. Clones with 0 or 1 copy at C1D1 were defined as singleton clones, while clones with 2 or more copies were defined as non-singleton clones. Clones expanded in unsorted samples were assigned a CD4+, CD8+ or unknown annotation through matching of protein sequences in sorted samples from the same patient. Wilcoxon tests were applied to paired samples to test diversity changes from C1D1 to C4D1. This is the immuneACCESS table as TCRdb keeps it, with only in-frame sequences that have V and J called. A part of the clones is gone; compared with another copy, unresolved V genes explain less than half, and the rest is unexplained. The DNA gave D and trimming, while V, J and clone size come from that table. This sample lists roughly 56,000 clones; 88% were detected once. The ten largest clonotypes hold under 6% of the sample.

The input for sequencing was peripheral blood mononuclear cells (PBMCs), taken before the second cycle of nivolumab. The chain couples TRBV5-1 to TRBJ1-6; the D region possibly corresponds to TRBD1 (5 bases align). This TCR was sampled from a human donor with classical Hodgkin lymphoma. The DNA sequence is given as TGCGCCAGCAGCGGGACGGGAGCTATCAATAATTCACCCCTCCACTTT. This codes for CASSGTGAINNSPLHF. The full variable domain, with segments outside the CDR3 supplied by the reference TRBV5-1 and TRBJ1-6 proteins, appears as KAGVTQTPRYLIKTRGQQVTLSCSPISGHRSVSWYQQTPGQGLQFLFEYFSETQRNKGNFPGRFSGRQFSNSRSEMNVSTLELGDSALYLCASSGTGAINNSPLHFGNGTRLTVT.